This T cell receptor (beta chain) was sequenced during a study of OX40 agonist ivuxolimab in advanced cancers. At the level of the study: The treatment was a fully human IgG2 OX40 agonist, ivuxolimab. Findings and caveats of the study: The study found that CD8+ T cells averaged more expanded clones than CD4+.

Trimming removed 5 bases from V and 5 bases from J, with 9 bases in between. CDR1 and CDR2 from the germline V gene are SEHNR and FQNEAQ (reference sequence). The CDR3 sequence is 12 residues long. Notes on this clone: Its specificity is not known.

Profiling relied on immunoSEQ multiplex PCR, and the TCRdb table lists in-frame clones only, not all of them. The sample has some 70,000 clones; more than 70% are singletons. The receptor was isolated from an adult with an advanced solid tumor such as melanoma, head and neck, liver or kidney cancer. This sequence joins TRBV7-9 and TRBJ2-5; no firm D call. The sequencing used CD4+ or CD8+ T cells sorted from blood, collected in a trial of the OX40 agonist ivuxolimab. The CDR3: CASSARAETQYF. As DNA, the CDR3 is TGTGCCAGCAGCGCTAGGGCGGAGACCCAGTACTTC.